This T cell receptor beta chain was found in a study of T cell responses to AZD1222 COVID-19 vaccine. The CDR3 runs 15 residues. Germline lookup yields CDR1 SGHKS and CDR2 YYEKEE (reference sequence). V was pared by 2 bases and J by 0 bases, with 8 bases between. As for this clone: Antigen specificity is unknown.

Overall study results and limits: Spike-specific TCRs gained breadth and depth after people received two AZD1222 doses.

TCRdb's copy holds only in-frame clones and misses some; the assay was immunoSEQ multiplex PCR. The table has under 70,000 clones, 80% to 85% seen once. The chain links TRBV5-5 to TRBJ2-2, with D possibly being TRBD1 (6 bases). This TCR derives from an adult in good health. The material was peripheral blood, obtained on day 0 of AZD1222 vaccination. DNA of the CDR3: TGTGCCAGCAGCTTAGGGGGTACGAACACCGGGGAGCTGTTTTTT. Protein: CASSLGGTNTGELFF.